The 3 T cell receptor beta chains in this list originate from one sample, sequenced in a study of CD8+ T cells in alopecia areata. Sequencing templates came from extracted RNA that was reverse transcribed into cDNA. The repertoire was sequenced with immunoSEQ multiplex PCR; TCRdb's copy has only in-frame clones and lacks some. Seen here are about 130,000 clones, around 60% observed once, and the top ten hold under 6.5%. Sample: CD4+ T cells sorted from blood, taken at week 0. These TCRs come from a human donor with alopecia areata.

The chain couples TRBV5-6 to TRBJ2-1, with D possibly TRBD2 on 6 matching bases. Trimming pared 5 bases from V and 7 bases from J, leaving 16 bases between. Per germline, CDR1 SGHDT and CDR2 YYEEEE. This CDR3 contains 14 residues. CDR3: CASRWRGGSNEQFF. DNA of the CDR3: TGTGCCAGCAGATGGAGGGGCGGTTCGAATGAGCAGTTCTTC.

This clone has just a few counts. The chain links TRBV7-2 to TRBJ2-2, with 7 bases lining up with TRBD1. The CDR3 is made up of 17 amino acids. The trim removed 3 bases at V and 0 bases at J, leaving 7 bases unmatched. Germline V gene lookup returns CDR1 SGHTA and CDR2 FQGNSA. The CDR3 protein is CASSLTRDSSNTGELFF. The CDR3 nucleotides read TGTGCCAGCAGCTTGACCCGGGACAGTTCGAACACCGGGGAGCTGTTTTTT.

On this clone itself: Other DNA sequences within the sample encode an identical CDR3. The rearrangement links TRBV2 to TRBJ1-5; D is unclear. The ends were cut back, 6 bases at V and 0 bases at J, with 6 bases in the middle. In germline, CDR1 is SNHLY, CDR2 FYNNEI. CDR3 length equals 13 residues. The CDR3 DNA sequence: TGTGCCAGCAGGGGGAATAGCAATCAGCCCCAGCATTTT. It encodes CASRGNSNQPQHF. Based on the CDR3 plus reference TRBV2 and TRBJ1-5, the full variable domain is EPEVTQTPSHQVTQMGQEVILRCVPISNHLYFYWYRQILGQKVEFLVSFYNNEISEKSEIFDDQFSVERPDGSNFTLKIRSTKLEDSAMYFCASRGNSNQPQHFGDGTRLSIL.